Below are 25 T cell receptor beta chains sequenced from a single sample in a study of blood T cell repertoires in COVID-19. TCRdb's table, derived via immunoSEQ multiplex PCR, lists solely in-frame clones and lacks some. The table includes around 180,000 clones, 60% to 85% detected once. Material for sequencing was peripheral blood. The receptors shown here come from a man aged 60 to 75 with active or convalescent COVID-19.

The DNA for the CDR3 is TGTGCCAGCAGCCCAATGGGCGGGAAACTCTACGAGCAGTACTTC. Protein sequence: CASSPMGGKLYEQYF. This sequence joins TRBV7-2 and TRBJ2-7; a possible D gene is TRBD2 (6 bases). There are 15 residues in the CDR3. The germline CDR1 and CDR2 sequences are SGHTA and FQGNSA. V was trimmed by 5 bases and J by 3 bases, leaving 17 bases between them.

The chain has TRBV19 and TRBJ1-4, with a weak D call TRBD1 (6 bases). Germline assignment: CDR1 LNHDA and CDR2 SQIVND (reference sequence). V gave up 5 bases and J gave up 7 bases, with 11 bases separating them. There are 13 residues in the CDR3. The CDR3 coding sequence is TGTGCCAGTAGTCCCACAGGGACTGAAAAACTGTTTTTT. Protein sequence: CASSPTGTEKLFF.

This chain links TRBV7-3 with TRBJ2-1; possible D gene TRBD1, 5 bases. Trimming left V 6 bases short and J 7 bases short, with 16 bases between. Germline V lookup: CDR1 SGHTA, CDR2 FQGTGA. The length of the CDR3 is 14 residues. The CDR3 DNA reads TGTGCCAGCAGTTTGGCCCCCCACAGGAATGAGCAGTTCTTC. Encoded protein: CASSLAPHRNEQFF. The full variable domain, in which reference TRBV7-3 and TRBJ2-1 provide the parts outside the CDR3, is GAGVSQTPSNKVTEKGKYVELRCDPISGHTALYWYRQSLGQGPEFLIYFQGTGAADDSGLPNDRFFAVRPEGSVSTLKIQRTERGDSAVYLCASSLAPHRNEQFFGPGTRLTVL.

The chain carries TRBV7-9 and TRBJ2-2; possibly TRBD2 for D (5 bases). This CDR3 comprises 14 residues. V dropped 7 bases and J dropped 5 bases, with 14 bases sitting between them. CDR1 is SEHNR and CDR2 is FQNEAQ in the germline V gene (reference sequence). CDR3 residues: CASKSGGGTGELFF. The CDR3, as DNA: TGTGCCAGCAAATCAGGTGGAGGTACCGGGGAGCTGTTTTTT. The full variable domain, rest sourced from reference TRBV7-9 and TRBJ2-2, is DTGVSQNPRHKITKRGQNVTFRCDPISEHNRLYWYRQTLGQGPEFLTYFQNEAQLEKSRLLSDRFSAERPKGSFSTLEIQRTEQGDSAMYLCASKSGGGTGELFFGEGSRLTVL.

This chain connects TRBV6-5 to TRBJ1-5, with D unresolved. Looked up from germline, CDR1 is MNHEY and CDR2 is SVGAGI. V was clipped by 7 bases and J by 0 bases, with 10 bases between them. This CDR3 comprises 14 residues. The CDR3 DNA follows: TGTGCCAGCACTTTATACTATAGCAATCAGCCCCAGCATTTT. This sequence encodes CASTLYYSNQPQHF.

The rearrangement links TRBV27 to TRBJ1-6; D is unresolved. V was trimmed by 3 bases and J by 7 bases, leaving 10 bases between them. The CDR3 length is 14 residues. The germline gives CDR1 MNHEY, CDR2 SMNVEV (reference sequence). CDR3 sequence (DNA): TGTGCCAGCAGTTTTGGGCGTAGGAATTCACCCCTCCACTTT. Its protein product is CASSFGRRNSPLHF.

The CDR3 spells CASSQRTGAVANTGELFF. The CDR3 bases are TGTGCCAGCAGCCAAAGGACAGGGGCCGTCGCGAACACCGGGGAGCTGTTTTTT. The V and J genes are TRBV14 and TRBJ2-2; 9 bases agree with TRBD1. Trimming cost V 2 bases and J 0 bases; bases outside gene matches: 7. Germline CDR1 reads SGHDN; CDR2 reads FVKESK. CDR3 size: 18 residues.

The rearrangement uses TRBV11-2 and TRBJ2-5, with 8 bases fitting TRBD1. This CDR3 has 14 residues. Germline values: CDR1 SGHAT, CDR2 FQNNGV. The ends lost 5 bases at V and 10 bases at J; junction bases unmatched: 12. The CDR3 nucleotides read TGTGCCAGCAGCCCTACTGGACAGGGTACAGACCAGTACTTC. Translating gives CASSPTGQGTDQYF.

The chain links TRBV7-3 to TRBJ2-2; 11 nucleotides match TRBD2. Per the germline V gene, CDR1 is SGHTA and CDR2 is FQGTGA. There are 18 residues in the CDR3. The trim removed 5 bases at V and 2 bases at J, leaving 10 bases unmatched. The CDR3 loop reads CASSPTSGRVRNTGELFF. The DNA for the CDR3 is TGTGCCAGCAGCCCAACTAGCGGGAGAGTGAGAAACACCGGGGAGCTGTTTTTT. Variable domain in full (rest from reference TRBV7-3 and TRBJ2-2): GAGVSQTPSNKVTEKGKYVELRCDPISGHTALYWYRQSLGQGPEFLIYFQGTGAADDSGLPNDRFFAVRPEGSVSTLKIQRTERGDSAVYLCASSPTSGRVRNTGELFFGEGSRLTVL.

As DNA, the CDR3 is TGTGCCAGCAGCTACCGACAGACAGATACGCAGTATTTT. Translated, it gives CASSYRQTDTQYF. This sequence joins TRBV5-5 and TRBJ2-3, with D maybe TRBD1 (5 bases). CDR3 length equals 13 residues. The germline V gene has CDR1 SGHKS and CDR2 YYEKEE (reference sequence). Trimming pared 3 bases from V and 3 bases from J, leaving 8 bases between.

The CDR3, as DNA: TGTGCCAGCAGCCCAGTGGACACTTACTATGGCTACACCTTC. Translated: CASSPVDTYYGYTF. The chain is built from TRBV9 and TRBJ1-2, with D possibly matching TRBD1 (5 bases). This CDR3 comprises 14 residues. V gave up 4 bases and J gave up 3 bases, with 13 bases separating them. In germline, CDR1 is SGDLS, CDR2 YYNGEE.

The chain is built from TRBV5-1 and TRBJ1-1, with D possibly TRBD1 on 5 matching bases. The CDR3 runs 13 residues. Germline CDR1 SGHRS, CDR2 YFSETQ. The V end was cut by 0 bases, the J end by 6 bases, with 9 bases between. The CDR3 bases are TGCGCCAGCAGCTTGGGTCGGGGGTCTGAAGCTTTCTTT. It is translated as CASSLGRGSEAFF.

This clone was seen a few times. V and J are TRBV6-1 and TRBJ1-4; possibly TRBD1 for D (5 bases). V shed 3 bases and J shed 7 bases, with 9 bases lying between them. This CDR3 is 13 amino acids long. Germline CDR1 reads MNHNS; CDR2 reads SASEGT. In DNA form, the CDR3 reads TGTGCCAGCAGTGAGGTGGGGCCTGAAAAACTGTTTTTT. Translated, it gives CASSEVGPEKLFF.

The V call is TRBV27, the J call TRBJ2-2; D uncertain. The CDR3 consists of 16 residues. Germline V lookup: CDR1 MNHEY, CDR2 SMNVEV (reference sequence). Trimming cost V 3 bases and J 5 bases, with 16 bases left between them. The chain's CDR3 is CASSFIGFGDTGELFF. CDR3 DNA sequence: TGTGCCAGCAGTTTCATCGGATTCGGAGATACCGGGGAGCTGTTTTTT.

The CDR3 bases are TGTGCCATCAGTGAGTCAGAGGGAGGGGGTGAAGCTTTCTTT. Residues: CAISESEGGGEAFF. The gene calls are TRBV10-3 and TRBJ1-1, with D maybe TRBD1 (6 bases). This CDR3 region has 14 residues. The germline gives CDR1 ENHRY, CDR2 SYGVKD. V lost 0 bases to trimming and J lost 7 bases, with 12 bases between them.

CDR3 DNA: TGTGCCAGCAGCGTATCCGGGACTAGCGGGCCTAGCTCCTACGAGCAGTACTTC. As protein: CASSVSGTSGPSSYEQYF. V usage is TRBV7-3 and J usage is TRBJ2-7, with TRBD2 matching 12 bases. Germline V gene lookup returns CDR1 SGHTA and CDR2 FQGTGA. The CDR3 contains 18 residues. V was clipped by 5 bases and J by 0 bases; unmatched bases: 11. Using reference TRBV7-3 and TRBJ2-7 for the parts outside the CDR3, the full variable domain is GAGVSQTPSNKVTEKGKYVELRCDPISGHTALYWYRQSLGQGPEFLIYFQGTGAADDSGLPNDRFFAVRPEGSVSTLKIQRTERGDSAVYLCASSVSGTSGPSSYEQYFGPGTRLTVT.

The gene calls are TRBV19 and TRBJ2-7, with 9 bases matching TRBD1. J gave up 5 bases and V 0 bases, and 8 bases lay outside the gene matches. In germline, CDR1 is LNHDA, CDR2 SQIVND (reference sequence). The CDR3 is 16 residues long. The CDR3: CASSIESRTGVNEQYF. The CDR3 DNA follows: TGTGCCAGTAGTATAGAATCGAGGACAGGGGTCAACGAGCAGTACTTC.

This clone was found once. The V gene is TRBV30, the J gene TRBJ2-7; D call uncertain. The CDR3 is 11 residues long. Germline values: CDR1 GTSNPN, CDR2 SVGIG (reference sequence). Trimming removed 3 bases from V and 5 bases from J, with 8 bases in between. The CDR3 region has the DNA TGTGCCTGGAGACTATTACACGAGCAGTACTTC. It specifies CAWRLLHEQYF.

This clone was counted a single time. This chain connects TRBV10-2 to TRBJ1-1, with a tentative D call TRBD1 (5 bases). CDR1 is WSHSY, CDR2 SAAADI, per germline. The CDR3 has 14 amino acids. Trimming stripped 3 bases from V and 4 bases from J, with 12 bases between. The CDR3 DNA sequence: TGCGCCAGCAGTGAAGGCTTAAGGGGCACTGAAGCTTTCTTT. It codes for CASSEGLRGTEAFF.

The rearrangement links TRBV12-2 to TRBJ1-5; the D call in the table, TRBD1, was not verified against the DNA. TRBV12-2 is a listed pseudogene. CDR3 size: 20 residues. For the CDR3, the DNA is TGTGCAAGTCGCTTTCGGCCGCTAGGACAGGACCACTATAGCAATCAGCCCCAGCATTTT. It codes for CASRFRPLGQDHYSNQPQHF.

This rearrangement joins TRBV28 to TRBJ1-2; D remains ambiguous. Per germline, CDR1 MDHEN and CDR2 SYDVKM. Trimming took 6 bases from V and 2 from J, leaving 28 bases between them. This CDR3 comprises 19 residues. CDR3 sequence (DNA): TGTGCCAGCAGGGATAGGTTCGGGGAAGTCGGAGGCGTCAACTATGGCTACACCTTC. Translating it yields CASRDRFGEVGGVNYGYTF.

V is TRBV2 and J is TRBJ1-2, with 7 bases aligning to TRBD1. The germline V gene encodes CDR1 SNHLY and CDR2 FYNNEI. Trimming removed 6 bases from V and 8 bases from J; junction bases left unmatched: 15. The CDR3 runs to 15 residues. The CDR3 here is CASSRQGLSSGGYTF. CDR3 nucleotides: TGTGCCAGCAGCCGACAGGGCCTTTCGTCTGGCGGCTACACCTTC.

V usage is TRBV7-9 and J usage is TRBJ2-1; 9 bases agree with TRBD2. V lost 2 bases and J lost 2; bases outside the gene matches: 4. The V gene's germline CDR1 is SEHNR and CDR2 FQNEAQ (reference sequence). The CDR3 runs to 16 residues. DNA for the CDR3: TGTGCCAGCAGCTTATTACTAGCGGGCACCTACAATGAGCAGTTCTTC. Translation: CASSLLLAGTYNEQFF.

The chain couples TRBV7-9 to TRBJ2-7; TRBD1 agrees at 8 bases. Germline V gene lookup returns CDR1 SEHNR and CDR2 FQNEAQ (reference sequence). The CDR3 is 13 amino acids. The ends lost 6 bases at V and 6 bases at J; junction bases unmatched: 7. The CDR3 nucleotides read TGTGCCAGCAGGTACGGACAGGGTTCCGAGCAGTACTTC. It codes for CASRYGQGSEQYF. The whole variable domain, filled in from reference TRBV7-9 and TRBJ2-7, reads DTGVSQNPRHKITKRGQNVTFRCDPISEHNRLYWYRQTLGQGPEFLTYFQNEAQLEKSRLLSDRFSAERPKGSFSTLEIQRTEQGDSAMYLCASRYGQGSEQYFGPGTRLTVT.

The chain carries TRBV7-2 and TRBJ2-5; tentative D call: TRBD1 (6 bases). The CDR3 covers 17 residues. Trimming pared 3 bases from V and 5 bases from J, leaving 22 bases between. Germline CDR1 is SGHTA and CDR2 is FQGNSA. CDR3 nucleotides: TGTGCCAGCAGCTTTCCCAAATTAGGACAGATGAAGGAGACCCAGTACTTC. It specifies CASSFPKLGQMKETQYF.